The entry below gives a single T cell receptor beta chain sequence along with its context. Alongside a J-beta primer mix, a sample-barcoded 5' primer served in a second PCR lasting roughly 6 to 11 cycles. TCRdb re-derived calls from the 5' RACE reads in MiXCR, one entry per CDR3 protein. The table has around 1,700,000 distinct CDR3 sequences, 28% seen once. The sample originates from a study of blood T cells in healthy people across ages. Sequencing was done on a sample of blood. The clonotype comes from a woman between 25 and 40 years old in good health.

The CDR3 DNA is TGTGCCAGCGGTGGTCTAGCGGCTCTTAGCACAGATACGCAGTATTTT. It codes for CASGGLAALSTDTQYF. The V and J genes are TRBV2 and TRBJ2-3; 7 bases are shared with TRBD2. The CDR3 runs 16 residues. The germline gives CDR1 SNHLY, CDR2 FYNNEI. The V gene end was trimmed by 8 bases and the J gene end by 0 bases; junction bases not matched to a gene: 11. Combining the CDR3 with reference TRBV2 and TRBJ2-3 gives the whole variable domain EPEVTQTPSHQVTQMGQEVILRCVPISNHLYFYWYRQILGQKVEFLVSFYNNEISEKSEIFDDQFSVERPDGSNFTLKIRSTKLEDSAMYFCASGGLAALSTDTQYFGPGTRLTVL.